This T cell receptor (beta chain) was obtained from a study of T cells after yellow fever vaccination. Synthesis of TCR cDNA relied on 5'RACE template switching, which attached a universal primer site and UMIs. TCRdb ran MiXCR on the 5' RACE reads and lists one entry per CDR3 protein. The sample has around 310,000 distinct CDR3 sequences; over 3.5% are singletons. Study-wide results and caveats: FACS-sorted repertoires could harbor abundant contaminating bulk-population clonotypes.

V was cut by 1 base and J by 5 bases, with 21 bases left in between. Germline values: CDR1 SGHVS, CDR2 FNYEAQ. This CDR3 contains 17 residues. This clonotype was picked up many times. Its antigen is unknown. The TCR was taken from a young man who received the YFV17D yellow fever vaccine. This material consisted of PBMCs, taken 15 days after the yellow fever booster vaccination. The chain joins TRBV7-6 to TRBJ2-7, with D hard to call. In DNA form, the CDR3 reads TGTGCCAGCAGCTTAGTCAATATCGGCAGCCCCTGGAACGAGCAGTACTTC. Amino acids: CASSLVNIGSPWNEQYF.